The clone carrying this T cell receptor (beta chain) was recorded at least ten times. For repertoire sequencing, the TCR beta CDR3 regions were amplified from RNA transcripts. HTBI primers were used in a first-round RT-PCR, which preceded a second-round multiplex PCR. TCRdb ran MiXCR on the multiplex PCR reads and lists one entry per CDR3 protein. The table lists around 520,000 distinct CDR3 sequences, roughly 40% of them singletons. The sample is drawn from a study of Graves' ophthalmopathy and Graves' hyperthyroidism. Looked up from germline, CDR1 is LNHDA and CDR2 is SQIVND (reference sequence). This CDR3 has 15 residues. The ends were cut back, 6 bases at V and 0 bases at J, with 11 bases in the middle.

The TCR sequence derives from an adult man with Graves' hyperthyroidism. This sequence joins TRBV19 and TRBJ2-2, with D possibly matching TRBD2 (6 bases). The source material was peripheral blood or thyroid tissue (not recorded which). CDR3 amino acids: CASRSVAANTGELFF. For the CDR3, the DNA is TGTGCCAGTAGATCGGTAGCGGCGAACACCGGGGAGCTGTTTTTT.